This is a list of T cell receptor beta chains from one sample in a study of OX40 agonist ivuxolimab in advanced cancers. This table comes from immunoSEQ multiplex PCR, and its TCRdb copy is limited to in-frame clones, with some not included. The sample holds fewer than 40,000 clones, 80% to 85% seen once. Sequenced here: CD4+ or CD8+ T cells sorted from blood, sampled in a trial of the OX40 agonist ivuxolimab. The receptors stem from an adult with an advanced solid tumor such as melanoma, head and neck, liver or kidney cancer. CDR3s include the opening cysteine and the closing phenylalanine or tryptophan. The order of the fields is V gene, clone size, D gene, J gene, CDR3 protein, CDR3 DNA. D genes are given only for firm matches. Part of the rows lack a size; the others show once, few, many or a class for expanded clones.

TRBV28	few	TRBD1	TRBJ1-2	CASSLSRDSDSYTF	TGTGCCAGCAGTTTATCACGGGACAGCGATAGCTACACCTTC
TRBV7-9	NA	TRBD2	TRBJ2-7	CASSPTRLAGGSEQYF	TGTGCCAGCAGCCCGACTCGTCTAGCGGGAGGGTCCGAGCAGTACTTC
TRBV5-1	NA	TRBD1	TRBJ1-2	CASSFDRATAGYTF	TGCGCCAGCAGCTTTGACAGGGCCACGGCTGGCTACACCTTC
TRBV28	NA	NA	TRBJ1-6	CASTPGSWSYNSPLHF	TGTGCCAGCACCCCGGGTTCCTGGTCCTATAATTCACCCCTCCACTTT
TRBV14	NA	TRBD1	TRBJ1-2	CASGQGGHYGYTF	TGTGCCAGCGGACAGGGAGGCCACTATGGCTACACCTTC
TRBV30	NA	NA	TRBJ2-1	CAWSVWTNSYNEQFF	TGTGCCTGGAGTGTCTGGACCAACTCCTACAATGAGCAGTTCTTC
TRBV19	once	NA	TRBJ1-1	CASSPLGGTEAFF	TGTGCCAGTAGCCCATTGGGCGGCACTGAAGCTTTCTTT
TRBV6-6	few	TRBD1	TRBJ1-1	CASRKLGDRNTEAFF	TGTGCCAGCAGAAAGCTCGGGGACAGGAACACTGAAGCTTTCTTT
TRBV11-2	once	TRBD2	TRBJ2-1	CASSPNSGRAGNEQFF	TGTGCCAGCAGCCCAAATAGCGGGAGGGCCGGGAATGAGCAGTTCTTC
TRBV11-2	NA	TRBD1	TRBJ1-4	CAGSLQQGSNEKLFF	TGTGCCGGCAGCCTCCAACAGGGGTCTAATGAAAAACTGTTTTTT
TRBV7-8	NA	NA	TRBJ2-7	CASSPWGWGQRSSYEQYF	TGTGCCAGCAGCCCCTGGGGCTGGGGACAACGGAGCTCCTACGAGCAGTACTTC
TRBV5-6	NA	NA	TRBJ2-7	CASSLDSGDRGYF	TGTGCCAGCAGCTTGGACAGCGGGGACAGAGGGTACTTC
TRBV21-1	once	NA	TRBJ1-6	CASSNPPDTGSPLHF	TGTGCCAGCAGCAATCCACCGGACACGGGATCACCCCTCCACTTT
TRBV5-6	NA	NA	TRBJ2-7	CASSPGPPYEQYF	TGTGCCAGCAGCCCGGGACCGCCCTACGAGCAGTACTTC
TRBV30	once	NA	TRBJ2-1	CAWTPGTGSNEQFF	TGTGCCTGGACCCCCGGGACGGGGAGTAATGAGCAGTTCTTC
TRBV30	NA	TRBD1	TRBJ1-1	CALQGYVRNTEAFF	TGTGCCTTACAGGGGTATGTAAGAAACACTGAAGCTTTCTTT
TRBV28	NA	NA	TRBJ2-1	CASSFYRDNEQFF	TGTGCCAGCAGTTTTTACAGGGACAATGAGCAGTTCTTC
TRBV7-9	NA	NA	TRBJ1-1	CASSQTDQNTEAFF	TGCGCCAGCAGCCAGACAGACCAGAACACTGAAGCTTTCTTT
TRBV28	NA	NA	TRBJ2-7	CASRGIGDWDVYEQYF	TGTGCCAGCAGGGGCATTGGGGACTGGGACGTCTACGAGCAGTACTTC
TRBV6-6	NA	NA	TRBJ2-7	CASSYSEGRGDEQYF	TGTGCCAGCAGTTACTCAGAGGGGCGCGGGGACGAGCAGTACTTC
TRBV18	NA	NA	TRBJ1-6	CASSPTSDLRNSPLHF	TGTGCCAGCTCACCAACGTCGGACCTACGGAATTCACCCCTCCACTTT
TRBV15	NA	NA	TRBJ2-5	CATSSRSETQYF	TGTGCCACCAGCAGTCGCAGCGAGACCCAGTACTTC
TRBV7-8	NA	NA	TRBJ2-7	CASSDQGGGYEQYF	TGTGCCAGCAGCGACCAGGGGGGTGGGTACGAGCAGTACTTC
TRBV5-4	NA	NA	TRBJ2-7	CASSHEIPLGEQYF	TGTGCCAGCAGCCACGAAATACCCCTCGGCGAGCAGTACTTC
TRBV29-1	NA	NA	TRBJ2-3	CSVDGEGGTDTQYF	TGCAGCGTTGACGGGGAGGGGGGCACAGATACGCAGTATTTT
TRBV6-6	NA	TRBD1	TRBJ1-4	CASSTTGMGEKLFF	TGTGCCAGCAGTACGACAGGGATGGGAGAAAAACTGTTTTTT
TRBV6-1	once	NA	TRBJ2-1	CASSELALMSNEQFF	TGTGCCAGCAGTGAATTGGCCCTGATGAGCAATGAGCAGTTCTTC
TRBV15	NA	NA	TRBJ1-5	CATSRDPGQPQHF	TGTGCCACCAGCAGAGATCCTGGTCAGCCCCAGCATTTT
TRBV6-1	NA	NA	TRBJ2-2	CASSGPPGLSMYTGELFF	TGTGCCAGCAGTGGCCCGCCGGGACTGAGTATGTACACCGGGGAGCTGTTTTTT
TRBV9	NA	NA	TRBJ2-2	CASSPRPSGNTGELFF	TGTGCCAGCAGCCCCCGCCCCTCTGGTAACACCGGGGAGCTGTTTTTT
TRBV4-1	NA	NA	TRBJ2-7	CASSQESTLDRSYEQYF	TGCGCCAGCAGCCAAGAGTCGACCCTTGACAGGTCCTACGAGCAGTACTTC
TRBV28	NA	TRBD1	TRBJ1-5	CASSSAGGGNQPQHF	TGTGCCAGCAGTTCGGCAGGGGGCGGGAATCAGCCCCAGCATTTT
TRBV10-1	NA	NA	TRBJ2-3	CASSRTQSRGSDTQYF	TGCGCCAGCAGCAGGACCCAATCTAGGGGTTCAGATACGCAGTATTTT
TRBV6-5	few	NA	TRBJ1-3	CASSYSGRGSGNTIYF	TGTGCCAGCAGTTACTCAGGACGGGGCTCTGGAAACACCATATATTTT
TRBV30	NA	NA	TRBJ2-3	CAWTVSGDTQYF	TGTGCCTGGACAGTGTCAGGGGATACGCAGTATTTT
TRBV10-2	NA	TRBD1	TRBJ2-7	CASRGQYEQYF	TGCGCCAGCAGGGGACAGTACGAGCAGTACTTC
TRBV2	NA	TRBD1	TRBJ2-7	CASSDLPGQGHEQYF	TGTGCCAGCAGTGATTTACCGGGACAGGGCCACGAGCAGTACTTC
TRBV18	NA	NA	TRBJ2-2	CASSPLLGHTGELFF	TGTGCCAGCTCACCACTCCTGGGGCACACCGGGGAGCTGTTTTTT
TRBV11-2	NA	TRBD1	TRBJ2-7	CASSLGTGGPYEQYF	TGTGCCAGCAGCTTAGGGACAGGGGGCCCCTACGAGCAGTACTTC
TRBV7-9	few	TRBD1	TRBJ2-7	CASSSPGQGAEQYF	TGTGCCAGCAGTTCGCCGGGACAGGGGGCCGAGCAGTACTTC
TRBV9	NA	NA	TRBJ2-3	CASSVGGLRTDTQYF	TGTGCCAGCAGCGTAGGGGGACTTCGCACAGATACGCAGTATTTT
TRBV4-1	NA	NA	TRBJ2-5	CASSHPGTPKTQYF	TGCGCCAGCAGCCATCCCGGGACTCCAAAGACCCAGTACTTC
TRBV5-6	NA	NA	TRBJ1-4	CASSLNEKLFF	TGTGCCAGCAGCTTGAATGAAAAACTGTTTTTT
TRBV7-2	NA	NA	TRBJ2-1	CASSLVGGISNEQFF	TGTGCCAGCAGCTTAGTTGGAGGGATTAGCAATGAGCAGTTCTTC
TRBV11-2	NA	NA	TRBJ1-1	CASSLDTRNTEAFF	TGTGCCAGCAGCTTAGATACGCGAAATACTGAAGCTTTCTTT
TRBV7-9	once	NA	TRBJ2-1	CASSGGGSSYNEQFF	TGTGCCAGCAGCGGGGGTGGGAGCTCCTACAATGAGCAGTTCTTC
TRBV5-4	NA	TRBD1	TRBJ2-7	CASSPTRDRGYEQYF	TGTGCCAGCAGCCCAACCCGGGACAGGGGCTACGAGCAGTACTTC
TRBV5-1	NA	NA	TRBJ2-1	CASSATTNEQFF	TGCGCCAGCAGCGCAACAACCAATGAGCAGTTCTTC
TRBV6-6	NA	NA	TRBJ1-1	CASSYFQGGTEAFF	TGTGCCAGCAGTTACTTTCAGGGAGGCACTGAAGCTTTCTTT
TRBV4-1	NA	TRBD1	TRBJ2-2	CASSQTGTGITGELFF	TGCGCCAGCAGCCAAACCGGGACAGGGATCACCGGGGAGCTGTTTTTT
TRBV2	NA	NA	TRBJ1-1	CASSEEGAVTEAFF	TGTGCCAGCAGTGAAGAAGGGGCGGTCACTGAAGCTTTCTTT
TRBV9	NA	NA	TRBJ1-3	CASSVEASGNTIYF	TGTGCCAGCAGCGTAGAGGCCTCTGGAAACACCATATATTTT
TRBV5-1	NA	TRBD2	TRBJ2-5	CASSPKRGQETQYF	TGCGCCAGCAGCCCCAAGCGGGGTCAAGAGACCCAGTACTTC
TRBV7-6	NA	NA	TRBJ1-3	CASSEAQSLVGNTIYF	TGTGCCAGCAGCGAGGCCCAGTCCCTGGTTGGAAACACCATATATTTT
TRBV4-1	NA	NA	TRBJ1-5	CASSQDRNGQRPQHF	TGCGCCAGCAGCCAAGATAGGAACGGCCAGCGGCCCCAGCATTTT